This T cell receptor (beta chain) was retrieved from a study of T cell responses to AZD1222 COVID-19 vaccine. Overall study: Second-dose intervals near 4 or 12 weeks were combined. Study outcomes and limitations: In a largely white British group with more females than males, clonal diversity was possibly underestimated. Repertoires were obtained solely post-peak T cell response. Reportedly, nearly half of unique spike TCRs recognized epitopes outside B.1.351/B.1.1.7 mutations.

The assay was immunoSEQ multiplex PCR, and TCRdb's table has in-frame clones only and misses some. The table lists about 160,000 clones, about 91% of them singletons. Points on this clone: Its antigen is not identified.

Trimming pared 6 bases from V and 4 bases from J, leaving 3 bases between. The CDR3 has 11 residues. CDR1 LNHDA and CDR2 SQIVND come from the germline V gene (reference sequence). This chain uses TRBV19 with TRBJ2-2; D remains ambiguous. The sequencing here drew on peripheral blood, taken on day 0 of AZD1222 vaccination. The TCR was taken from an adult in good health. CDR3: CASRATGELFF. CDR3 nucleotide sequence: TGTGCCAGTAGGGCCACCGGGGAGCTGTTTTTT.